This TCR beta chain originates from a study of T-cell memory formation after mild COVID-19. Study-level results: Contracting clones from day 15 to 85 showed balanced CD4/CD8; later expanders favored CD4+.

V was trimmed by 5 bases and J by 10 bases, leaving 12 bases between them. CDR1 is SGHAT and CDR2 is FQNNGV in the germline V gene. The CDR3 extends over 12 amino acids. Each CDR3 protein is one row after TCRdb ran MiXCR on the 5' RACE reads. This sample has fewer than 40,000 distinct CDR3 sequences; approximately 10% occur once, and the top ten carry roughly 27%. The table lists this clonotype with many counts. As yet, its antigen is unknown. Sequencing was done on a sample of PBMCs or a T cell subset sorted from them (not recorded which). This rearrangement joins TRBV11-2 to TRBJ2-1; D could derive from TRBD1 or TRBD2 (6 bases each). This receptor was obtained from a young man who had mild COVID-19 (a few samples of this study predate the infection). Cell type and time point are not known. The CDR3 DNA follows: TGTGCCAGCAGCCCCGGGGGCGTAGAGCAGTTCTTC. It codes for CASSPGGVEQFF.